Listed below are T cell receptor beta chains from one sample, sequenced in a study of blood T cell repertoires in COVID-19. Assay used: immunoSEQ multiplex PCR; TCRdb lists only in-frame clones, some missing. This repertoire shows about 33,000 clones, about 85% found once; its top ten account for around 20%. Material for sequencing was peripheral blood. The source is a man between 60 and 75 years old with acute or convalescent COVID-19. The CDR3 runs from the conserved cysteine through the conserved F or W. The order of the fields is V gene, clone size, D gene, J gene, CDR3 protein, CDR3 DNA. The D gene is left open where the match is weak. Only some rows state a clone size, as once, few, many or a class for expanded clones.

TRBV5-1,.,.,TRBJ2-5,CASSTNQETQYF,TGCGCCAGCAGCACAAACCAAGAGACCCAGTACTTC
TRBV3-1/TRBV3-2,.,TRBD1,TRBJ2-3,CASSPTGGGLADTQYF,TGTGCCAGCAGCCCGACAGGGGGTGGGTTGGCAGATACGCAGTATTTT
TRBV3-1/TRBV3-2,.,TRBD2,TRBJ2-2,CASSQSGRVGELFF,TGTGCCAGCAGCCAAAGCGGGAGGGTCGGGGAGCTGTTTTTT
TRBV6-4,few,.,TRBJ2-5,CASSAVSGAAETQYF,TGTGCCAGCAGTGCAGTTAGCGGAGCGGCGGAGACCCAGTACTTC
TRBV6-5,.,.,TRBJ1-3,CASKGNSGNTIYF,TGTGCCAGTAAGGGGAACTCTGGAAACACCATATATTTT
TRBV5-1,once,TRBD1,TRBJ2-7,CASSSGTGAYEQYF,TGCGCCAGCAGCTCCGGGACAGGGGCCTACGAGCAGTACTTC
TRBV18,.,TRBD2,TRBJ2-5,CASSGSGSVEETQYF,TGTGCCAGCTCAGGTAGCGGGAGCGTAGAAGAGACCCAGTACTTC
TRBV4-2,once,TRBD1,TRBJ2-7,CASSQDNRGHYEQYF,TGTGCCAGCAGCCAAGATAACAGGGGGCATTACGAGCAGTACTTC
TRBV7-2,.,.,TRBJ1-4,CASRLRRATNEKLFF,TGTGCCAGCAGACTTAGACGGGCAACTAATGAAAAACTGTTTTTT
TRBV27,once,.,TRBJ1-6,CASIQGVPSYNSPLHF,TGTGCCAGCATCCAAGGGGTGCCCTCCTATAATTCACCCCTCCACTTT
TRBV9,.,.,TRBJ1-3,CASTPPGVGGNTIYF,TGTGCCAGCACCCCCCCAGGGGTGGGTGGAAACACCATATATTTT
TRBV18,.,.,TRBJ1-5,CASSPSAVSNGQPQHF,TGTGCCAGCTCACCGTCGGCGGTAAGCAACGGTCAGCCCCAGCATTTT
TRBV4-1,few,TRBD1,TRBJ1-1,CASSYTQGQAFF,TGCGCCAGCAGCTACACACAGGGGCAGGCTTTCTTT
TRBV19,.,TRBD2,TRBJ2-3,CASGAGREHTDTQYF,TGTGCCTCCGGCGCGGGGCGGGAGCACACAGATACGCAGTATTTT
TRBV15,.,TRBD2,TRBJ2-5,CATSRPSGGLLETQYF,TGTGCCACCAGCAGGCCGAGCGGGGGACTATTAGAGACCCAGTACTTC
TRBV5-1,.,TRBD2,TRBJ2-5,CASSLGLAGATQETQYF,TGCGCCAGCAGCTTGGGACTAGCGGGAGCTACCCAAGAGACCCAGTACTTC
TRBV6-1,.,.,TRBJ1-5,CASSDITTGGPQHF,TGTGCCAGCAGTGACATCACAACGGGTGGGCCCCAGCATTTT
TRBV5-8,.,.,TRBJ1-5,CASSLRDNNQPQHF,TGTGCCAGCAGCTTGCGGGACAACAATCAGCCCCAGCATTTT
TRBV5-6,.,.,TRBJ1-1,CASSFRGAEAFF,TGTGCCAGCAGCTTTAGGGGCGCTGAAGCTTTCTTT
TRBV7-6,.,.,TRBJ2-7,CASSLGGHEQYF,TGTGCCAGCAGCTTAGGGGGGCACGAGCAGTACTTC
TRBV25-1,.,.,TRBJ2-7,CASSDPLGPYEQYF,TGTGCCAGCAGTGACCCTCTTGGCCCCTACGAGCAGTACTTC
TRBV6-5,.,TRBD2,TRBJ2-3,CASSWRTSGSADTQYF,TGTGCCAGCAGTTGGAGGACTAGCGGGAGTGCGGATACGCAGTATTTT
TRBV24-1,few,TRBD1,TRBJ2-5,CATSGDRGLQTQYF,TGTGCCACCAGTGGAGACAGGGGGCTACAGACCCAGTACTTC
TRBV19,.,.,TRBJ2-1,CASSPVRSYNEQFF,TGTGCCAGTAGTCCGGTCCGCTCCTACAATGAGCAGTTCTTC
TRBV6-6,.,.,TRBJ1-4,CASSPDKSPEKLFF,TGTGCCAGCAGTCCCGACAAGTCCCCTGAAAAACTGTTTTTT
TRBV6-5,.,.,TRBJ1-3,CASSYRGALGNTIYF,TGTGCCAGCAGTTACCGTGGGGCGCTTGGAAACACCATATATTTT
TRBV28,.,.,TRBJ1-5,CASSPRGSGNQPQHF,TGTGCCAGCAGCCCCAGGGGATCCGGCAATCAGCCCCAGCATTTT
TRBV3-1/TRBV3-2,.,.,TRBJ2-3,CASSQEMWPDTQYF,TGTGCCAGCAGCCAAGAGATGTGGCCAGATACGCAGTATTTT
TRBV6-5,.,TRBD1,TRBJ1-1,CASSSDRGTTEAFF,TGTGCCAGCAGTTCGGACAGGGGAACCACTGAAGCTTTCTTT
TRBV18,.,.,TRBJ1-2,CASSPPLQNFGYTF,TGTGCCAGCTCACCACCTTTGCAGAATTTTGGCTACACCTTC
TRBV19,.,TRBD2,TRBJ2-1,CASSMEGGGLAGSWSYNEQFF,TGTGCCAGTAGTATGGAGGGCGGGGGACTAGCGGGAAGTTGGTCCTACAATGAGCAGTTCTTC
TRBV11-2,.,.,TRBJ1-3,CASSLGGSGNTIYF,TGTGCCAGCAGCCTTGGAGGTTCGGGAAACACCATATATTTT
TRBV9,.,TRBD1,TRBJ1-1,CASSVASGQHTEAFF,TGTGCCAGCAGCGTAGCTTCGGGACAGCACACTGAAGCTTTCTTT
TRBV2,.,TRBD2,TRBJ2-1,CASSELAGPYNEQFF,TGTGCCAGCAGTGAACTAGCGGGGCCGTACAATGAGCAGTTCTTC
TRBV12-3/TRBV12-4,.,TRBD1,TRBJ1-1,CASSLGQGREAFF,TGTGCCAGCAGTTTAGGACAGGGGAGGGAAGCTTTCTTT
TRBV7-2,.,.,TRBJ1-1,CASSLGGVGVLLTEAFF,TGTGCCAGCAGCTTAGGAGGCGTGGGAGTCTTGCTGACTGAAGCTTTCTTT
TRBV24-1,.,.,TRBJ2-1,CATPAQVNEQFF,TGTGCCACTCCGGCGCAGGTAAATGAGCAGTTCTTC
TRBV27,.,TRBD1,TRBJ1-2,CASRGKGAGYGYTF,TGTGCCAGCCGAGGAAAGGGGGCTGGCTATGGCTACACCTTC
TRBV19,.,TRBD1,TRBJ1-1,CATRPQGLVNTEAFF,TGTGCCACCAGGCCACAGGGGCTGGTGAACACTGAAGCTTTCTTT
TRBV12-5,.,.,TRBJ2-1,CASGLVLADEQFF,TGTGCTAGTGGTTTGGTACTAGCCGATGAGCAGTTCTTC
TRBV2,.,.,TRBJ1-2,CASNDLAGYGYTF,TGTGCCAGCAATGACTTGGCAGGCTATGGCTACACCTTC
TRBV19,.,.,TRBJ2-1,CASSGLPAGHNEQFF,TGTGCCAGTAGTGGTTTGCCCGCGGGCCACAATGAGCAGTTCTTC
TRBV6-5,.,TRBD2,TRBJ2-7,CASSYGTSGTVEQYF,TGTGCCAGCAGTTATGGGACTAGCGGGACTGTAGAGCAGTACTTC
TRBV4-1,.,.,TRBJ2-5,CASSQHRAQETQYF,TGCGCCAGCAGCCAGCACAGGGCCCAAGAGACCCAGTACTTC
TRBV12-3/TRBV12-4,.,.,TRBJ2-3,CASSLETADTQYF,TGTGCCAGCAGTTTAGAAACGGCAGATACGCAGTATTTT